This T cell receptor beta chain was identified during a study of PD-L1 blockade in urothelial cancer. Overall study context: Every 3 weeks, patients received intravenous atezolizumab 1,200 mg, beginning 2014.

Only one count was recorded for this clone. Assay used: immunoSEQ multiplex PCR; TCRdb lists only in-frame clones, some missing. The sample consists of 30,000 or so clones, approximately 79% of them appearing once. Per the germline V gene, CDR1 is SGHVS and CDR2 is FQNEAQ. The J segment lost 4 bases and the V segment lost 1 base, leaving 2 bases of the junction unmatched. This CDR3 is built from 15 residues. The sample was PBMCs, taken around atezolizumab (anti-PD-L1) treatment. The V gene is TRBV7-8, the J gene TRBJ2-1; 9 bases are shared with TRBD2. The TCR was taken from a man aged 45-65 years with urothelial cancer. CDR3 nucleotides: TGTGCCAGCAGCTTAGGAGCGGGAGGATACAATGAGCAGTTCTTC. Protein sequence: CASSLGAGGYNEQFF. Using reference TRBV7-8 and TRBJ2-1 for the parts outside the CDR3, the full variable domain is GAGVSQSPRYKVAKRGQDVALRCDPISGHVSLFWYQQALGQGPEFLTYFQNEAQLDKSGLPSDRFFAERPEGSVSTLKIQRTQQEDSAVYLCASSLGAGGYNEQFFGPGTRLTVL.